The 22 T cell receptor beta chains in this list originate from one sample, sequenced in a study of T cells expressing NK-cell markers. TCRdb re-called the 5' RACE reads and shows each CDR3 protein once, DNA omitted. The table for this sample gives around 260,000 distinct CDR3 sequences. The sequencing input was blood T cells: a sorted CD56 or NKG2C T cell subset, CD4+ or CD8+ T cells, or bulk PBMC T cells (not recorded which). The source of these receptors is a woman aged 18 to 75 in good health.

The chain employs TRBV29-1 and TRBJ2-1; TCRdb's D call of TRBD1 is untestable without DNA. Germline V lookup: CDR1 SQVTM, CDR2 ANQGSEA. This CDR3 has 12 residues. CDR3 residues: CSVDPGQHEQFF.

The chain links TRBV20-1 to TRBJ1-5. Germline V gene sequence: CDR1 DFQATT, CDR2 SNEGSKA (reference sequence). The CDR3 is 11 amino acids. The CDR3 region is CSARGDQPQHF.

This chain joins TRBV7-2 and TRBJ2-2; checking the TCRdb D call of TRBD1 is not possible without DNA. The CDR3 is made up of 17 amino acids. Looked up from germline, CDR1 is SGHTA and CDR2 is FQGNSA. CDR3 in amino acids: CASSVQGQGYRGGELFF. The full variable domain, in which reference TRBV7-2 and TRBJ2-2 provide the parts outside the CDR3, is GAGVSQSPSNKVTEKGKDVELRCDPISGHTALYWYRQSLGQGLEFLIYFQGNSAPDKSGLPSDRFSAERTGGSVSTLTIQRTQQEDSAVYLCASSVQGQGYRGGELFFGEGSRLTVL.

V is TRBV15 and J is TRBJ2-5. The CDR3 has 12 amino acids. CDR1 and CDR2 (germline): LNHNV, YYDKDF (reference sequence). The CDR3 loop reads CATSRDGETQYF.

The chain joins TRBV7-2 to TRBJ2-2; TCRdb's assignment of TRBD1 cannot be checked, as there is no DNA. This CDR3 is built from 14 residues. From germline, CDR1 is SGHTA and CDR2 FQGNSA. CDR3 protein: CASNPGRGTGELFF.

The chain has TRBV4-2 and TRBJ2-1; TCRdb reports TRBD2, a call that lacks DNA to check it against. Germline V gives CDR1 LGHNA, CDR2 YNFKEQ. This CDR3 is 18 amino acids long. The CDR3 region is CASSQVPPGGRHGNEQFF.

This chain's CDR3 is CASSRTGESLPQHF. This sequence joins TRBV19 and TRBJ1-5; TCRdb's D call of TRBD1 is untestable without DNA. Germline CDR1 reads LNHDA; CDR2 reads SQIVND (reference sequence). The CDR3 is 14 amino acids.

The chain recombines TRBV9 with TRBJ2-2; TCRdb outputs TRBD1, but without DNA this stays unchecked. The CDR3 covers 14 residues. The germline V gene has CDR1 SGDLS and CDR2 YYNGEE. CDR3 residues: CASSSRDNTGELFF.

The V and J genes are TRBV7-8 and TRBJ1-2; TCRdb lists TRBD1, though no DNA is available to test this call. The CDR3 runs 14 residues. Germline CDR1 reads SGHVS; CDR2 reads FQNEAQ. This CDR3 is CASSPPIAPGGYTF. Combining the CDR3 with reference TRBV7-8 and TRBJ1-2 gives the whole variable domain GAGVSQSPRYKVAKRGQDVALRCDPISGHVSLFWYQQALGQGPEFLTYFQNEAQLDKSGLPSDRFFAERPEGSVSTLKIQRTQQEDSAVYLCASSPPIAPGGYTFGSGTRLTVV.

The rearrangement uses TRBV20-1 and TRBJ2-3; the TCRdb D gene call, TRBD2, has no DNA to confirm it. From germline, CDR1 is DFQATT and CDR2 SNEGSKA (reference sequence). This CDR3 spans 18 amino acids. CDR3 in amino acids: CSARDLRTSGYSTDTQYF.

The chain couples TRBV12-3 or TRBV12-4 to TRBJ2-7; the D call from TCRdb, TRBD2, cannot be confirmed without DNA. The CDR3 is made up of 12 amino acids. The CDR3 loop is CASSPGLDEQYF.

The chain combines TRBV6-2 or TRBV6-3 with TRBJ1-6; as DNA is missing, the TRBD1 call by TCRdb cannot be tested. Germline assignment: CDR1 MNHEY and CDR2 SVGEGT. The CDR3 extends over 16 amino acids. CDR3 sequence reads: CASSYPTGQGSSPLHF.

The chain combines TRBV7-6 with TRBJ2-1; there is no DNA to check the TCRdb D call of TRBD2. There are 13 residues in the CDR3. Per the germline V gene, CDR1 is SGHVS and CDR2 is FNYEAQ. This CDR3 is CASSVTARDEQFF. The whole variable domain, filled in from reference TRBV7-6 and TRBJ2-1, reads GAGVSQSPRYKVTKRGQDVALRCDPISGHVSLYWYRQALGQGPEFLTYFNYEAQQDKSGLPNDRFSAERPEGSISTLTIQRTEQRDSAMYRCASSVTARDEQFFGPGTRLTVL.

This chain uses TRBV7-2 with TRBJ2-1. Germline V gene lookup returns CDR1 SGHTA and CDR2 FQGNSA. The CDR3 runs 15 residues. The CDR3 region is CASSPTRGTYNEQFF.

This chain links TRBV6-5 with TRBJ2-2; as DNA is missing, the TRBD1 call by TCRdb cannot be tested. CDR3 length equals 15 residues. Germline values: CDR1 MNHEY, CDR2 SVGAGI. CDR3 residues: CASSYWGTSTGELFF.

CDR3 protein: CASTRTVNNEQFF. This chain connects TRBV6-2 or TRBV6-3 to TRBJ2-1; as DNA is missing, the TRBD1 call by TCRdb cannot be tested. This CDR3 is built from 13 residues. The V gene's germline CDR1 is MNHEY and CDR2 SVGEGT.

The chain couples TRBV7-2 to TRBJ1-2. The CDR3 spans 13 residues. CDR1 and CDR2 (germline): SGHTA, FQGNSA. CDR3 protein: CASSLAEYYGYTF.

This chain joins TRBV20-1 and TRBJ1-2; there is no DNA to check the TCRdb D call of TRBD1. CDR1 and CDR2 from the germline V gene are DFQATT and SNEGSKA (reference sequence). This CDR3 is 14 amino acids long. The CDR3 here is CSATTEGRSYGYTF.

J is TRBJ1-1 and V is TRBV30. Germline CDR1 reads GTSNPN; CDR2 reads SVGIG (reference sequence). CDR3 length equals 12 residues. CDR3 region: CAWILMNTEAFF. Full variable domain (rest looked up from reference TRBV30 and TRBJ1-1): SQTIHQWPATLVQPVGSPLSLECTVEGTSNPNLYWYRQAAGRGLQLLFYSVGIGQISSEVPQNLSASRPQDRQFILSSKKLLLSDSGFYLCAWILMNTEAFFGQGTRLTVV.

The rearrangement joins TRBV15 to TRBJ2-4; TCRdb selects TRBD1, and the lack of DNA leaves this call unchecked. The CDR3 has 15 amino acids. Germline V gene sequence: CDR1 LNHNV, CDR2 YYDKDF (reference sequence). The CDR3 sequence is CATSRDRGNENIQYF.

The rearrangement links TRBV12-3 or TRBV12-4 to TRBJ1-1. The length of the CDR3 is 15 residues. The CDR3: CASSFANKRDAEAFF.

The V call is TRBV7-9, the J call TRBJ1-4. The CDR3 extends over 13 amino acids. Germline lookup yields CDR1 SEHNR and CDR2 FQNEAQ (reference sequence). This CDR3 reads CASSLWSNEKLFF.